This TCR beta chain is drawn from a study of blood T cells in healthy people across ages. In terms of origin and age, donors were healthy Caucasian individuals from Russia aged roughly 6 to 95. The CDR3 is 14 amino acids. The use of a sample-barcoded 5' primer and a J-beta primer mix characterized a second PCR of 7 to 11 cycles. TCRdb reprocessed the 5' RACE reads with MiXCR, giving one entry per CDR3 protein. The sample has roughly 1,700,000 distinct CDR3 sequences, about 30% seen once. For this clonotype: Its matching antigen is unknown. A junction boundary mismatches the germline segment, possibly from a read error.

Regarding the study as a whole: Without sorted subsets, naive and antigen-experienced compartments could not be conclusively compared.

The clonotype comes from a woman in her 30s in good health. Material for sequencing was blood. This rearrangement joins TRBV12-3 or TRBV12-4 to TRBJ1-3; tentatively, D is TRBD1 (6 bases). CDR3 sequence: CASSFGGQGNTVYF. CDR3 in DNA: TGTGCCAGCAGTTTTGGGGGGCAAGGAAACACCGTATATTTT.